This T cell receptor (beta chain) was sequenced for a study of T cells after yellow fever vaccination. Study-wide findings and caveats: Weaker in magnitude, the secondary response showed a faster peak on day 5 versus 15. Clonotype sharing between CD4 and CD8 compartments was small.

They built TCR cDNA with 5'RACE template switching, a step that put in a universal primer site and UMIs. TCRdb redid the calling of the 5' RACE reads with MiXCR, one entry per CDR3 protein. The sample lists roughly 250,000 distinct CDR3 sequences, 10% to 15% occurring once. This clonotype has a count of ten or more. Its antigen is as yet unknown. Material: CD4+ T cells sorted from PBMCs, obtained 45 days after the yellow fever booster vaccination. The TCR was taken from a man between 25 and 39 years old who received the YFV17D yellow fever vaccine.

The DNA for the CDR3 is TGCAAGACTGGGGGCGCTTTCTTT. As protein: CKTGGAFF. This chain links TRBV20-1 with TRBJ1-1; weak D call: TRBD1 (6 bases). Germline loops: CDR1 DFQATT, CDR2 SNEGSKA (reference sequence). This CDR3 region has 8 residues.